Within the sample, the clone carrying this TCR beta chain is medium-sized (0.01 to 0.1%). This CDR3 region has 15 residues. Germline V gives CDR1 DFQATT, CDR2 SNEGSKA (reference sequence). V gave up 6 bases and J gave up 7 bases; unmatched junction bases: 9. TCRdb reassembled clones from the PCR reads with MiXCR. Here the sample spans around 30,000 clones, roughly 17% being singletons. The data originate from a study of metastatic and nonmetastatic thyroid tumors. Prior to thyroid surgery, none of the patients had received any treatment. The rearrangement joins TRBV20-1 to TRBJ2-1; 13 bases are shared with TRBD2. The sample consisted of blood. The TCR originated in a female donor with papillary thyroid cancer or a benign thyroid nodule (not recorded which). Some clones in this sample may be carry-over from other donors' samples. The DNA of the CDR3 is TGCAGTGCCAATACACTAGCGGGAGGGCTAAATGAGCAGTTCTTC. Protein product: CSANTLAGGLNEQFF.